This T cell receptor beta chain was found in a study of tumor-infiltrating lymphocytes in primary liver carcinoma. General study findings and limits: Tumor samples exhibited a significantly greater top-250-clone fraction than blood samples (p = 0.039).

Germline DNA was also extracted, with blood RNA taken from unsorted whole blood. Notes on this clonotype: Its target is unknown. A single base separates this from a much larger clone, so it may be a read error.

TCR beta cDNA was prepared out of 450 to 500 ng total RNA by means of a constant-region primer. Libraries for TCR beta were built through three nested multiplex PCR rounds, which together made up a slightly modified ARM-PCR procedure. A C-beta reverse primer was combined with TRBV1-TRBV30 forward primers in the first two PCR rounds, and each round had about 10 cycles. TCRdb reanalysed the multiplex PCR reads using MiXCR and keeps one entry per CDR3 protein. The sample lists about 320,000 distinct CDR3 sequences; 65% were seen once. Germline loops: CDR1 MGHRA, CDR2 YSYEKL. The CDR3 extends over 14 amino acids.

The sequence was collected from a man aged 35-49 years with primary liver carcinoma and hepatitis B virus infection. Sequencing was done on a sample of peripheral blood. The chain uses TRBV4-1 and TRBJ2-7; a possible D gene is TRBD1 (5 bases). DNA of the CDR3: TGCGGCAGCAGCCAAGATCCAGGGCCCTACGAGCAGTACTTC. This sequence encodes CGSSQDPGPYEQYF.